These 19 T cell receptor beta chains share one sample of origin, sequenced in a study of shared clonotypes between healthy human individuals. Profiled with immunoSEQ multiplex PCR; TCRdb holds only in-frame clones, not every one. Of millions of clones listed, about 95% were seen once; the top ten hold about 1.1%. Naivety among CD8 cells was defined by CD45RO negativity and positive CCR7 selection, thereby excluding terminally differentiated effector memory CD45RA+ cells. Specimen: naive CD8+ T cells sorted from blood. These receptors were collected from a man younger than 35 in good health.

V usage is TRBV28 and J usage is TRBJ1-6, with 8 nucleotides matching TRBD1. This CDR3 has 14 residues. V shed 6 bases, J shed 10 bases, and the junction held 8 bases outside the gene matches. Germline V gives CDR1 MDHEN, CDR2 SYDVKM. CDR3: CASSIQGGGSPLHF. CDR3 sequence (DNA): TGTGCCAGCAGCATACAGGGGGGCGGATCACCCCTCCACTTT.

V is TRBV2 and J is TRBJ2-3; possibly TRBD1 or TRBD2 for D (5 bases each). The V gene's germline CDR1 is SNHLY and CDR2 FYNNEI. The V gene lost 7 bases and the J gene lost 5 bases, with 13 bases spanning the gap. The length of the CDR3 is 13 residues. Written as DNA, the CDR3 is TGTGCCAGCAAGTCCGGGGCTAAAGATACGCAGTATTTT. Amino acid sequence: CASKSGAKDTQYF.

This sequence joins TRBV7-6 and TRBJ1-1; D is perhaps TRBD1 (6 bases). This CDR3 has 16 residues. The V gene's germline CDR1 is SGHVS and CDR2 FNYEAQ. Trimming took 1 base from V and 0 from J, leaving 12 bases between them. The DNA of the CDR3 is TGTGCCAGCAGCTTAGGGCAGGGGCCTCTGAACACTGAAGCTTTCTTT. It encodes CASSLGQGPLNTEAFF.

The chain joins TRBV9 to TRBJ2-1; unclear D gene. The ends were cut back, 4 bases at V and 4 bases at J, with 9 bases in the middle. The germline gives CDR1 SGDLS, CDR2 YYNGEE. CDR3 length: 13 residues. The CDR3 DNA follows: TGTGCCAGCAGCCAAGAGGATTACAATGAGCAGTTCTTC. This gives the protein CASSQEDYNEQFF.

This clone was counted once. At the DNA level, this CDR3 is encoded by other sequences in the same sample as well. The CDR3 nucleotides are TGTGCCATCTCGGACAGGGGAGAGACCCAGTACTTC. Translating it yields CAISDRGETQYF. This chain uses TRBV10-3 with TRBJ2-5, with 9 positions matching TRBD1. J gave up 4 bases and V 8 bases, and 2 bases lay outside the gene matches. CDR1 ENHRY and CDR2 SYGVKD come from the germline V gene. The CDR3 loop spans 12 amino acids.

Notes on this clone: The sample has other DNA sequences that encode this CDR3 too. The rearrangement uses TRBV13 and TRBJ2-3; D perhaps matches TRBD2 (5 bases). CDR3 size: 12 residues. In germline, CDR1 is PRHDT, CDR2 FYEKMQ (reference sequence). Trimming cost V 4 bases and J 6 bases, with 8 bases left between them. CDR3 protein: CASSSSSDTQYF. Written as DNA, the CDR3 is TGTGCCAGCAGCTCCTCTAGCGATACGCAGTATTTT. Full variable domain (outside the CDR3, taken from reference TRBV13 and TRBJ2-3): AAGVIQSPRHLIKEKRETATLKCYPIPRHDTVYWYQQGPGQDPQFLISFYEKMQSDKGSIPDRFSAQQFSDYHSELNMSSLELGDSALYFCASSSSSDTQYFGPGTRLTVL.

The chain joins TRBV11-2 to TRBJ2-1, with D possibly being TRBD1 (6 bases). The CDR3 sequence is 16 residues long. The germline CDR1 and CDR2 sequences are SGHAT and FQNNGV. Trimming pared 1 base from V and 2 bases from J, leaving 12 bases between. CDR3 bases: TGTGCCAGCAGCTTAGGGATCGGGACACCCTACAATGAGCAGTTCTTC. It codes for CASSLGIGTPYNEQFF.

This chain links TRBV2 with TRBJ1-1; D unclear. This CDR3 region has 14 residues. Trimming removed 7 bases from V and 10 bases from J, with 22 bases in between. The germline CDR1 and CDR2 sequences are SNHLY and FYNNEI. CDR3 protein: CASTTQTSFIGAFF. In DNA form, the CDR3 reads TGTGCCAGCACCACCCAGACTTCATTCATTGGAGCTTTCTTT.

CDR3 nucleotides: TGCGCCAGCAGCTTTTACGGGGAGGCAGATACGCAGTATTTT. This codes for CASSFYGEADTQYF. V gene TRBV5-1 combines with J gene TRBJ2-3; tentatively, D is TRBD2 (6 bases). V was clipped by 2 bases and J by 4 bases, with 11 bases between them. The CDR3 is made up of 14 amino acids. Germline values: CDR1 SGHRS, CDR2 YFSETQ.

CDR3 sequence reads: CASSQGQGAKYEQFF. CDR3 nucleotide sequence: TGTGCCAGCAGCCAAGGACAGGGGGCTAAGTATGAGCAGTTCTTC. The genes are TRBV14 and TRBJ2-1; 10 nucleotides match TRBD1. Trimming cost V 1 base and J 8 bases; bases outside gene matches: 5. The germline V gene encodes CDR1 SGHDN and CDR2 FVKESK. The CDR3 is 15 residues long.

This clone was recorded only once. V gene TRBV6-1 combines with J gene TRBJ1-2, with D possibly being TRBD1 (5 bases). The ends were cut back, 4 bases at V and 4 bases at J, with 13 bases in the middle. The CDR3 totals 14 residues. Germline assignment: CDR1 MNHNS and CDR2 SASEGT. CDR3 nucleotides: TGTGCCAGCAGTGTTGGGACCGCCGGCTATGGCTACACCTTC. Amino acids: CASSVGTAGYGYTF.

Note on this clone: This CDR3 is also generated by other DNA sequences in the sample. The chain has TRBV30 and TRBJ2-7, with 8 bases that match TRBD2. The CDR3 consists of 13 residues. V lost 2 bases, J lost 6 bases, and 6 bases stayed unmatched. Germline V gives CDR1 GTSNPN, CDR2 SVGIG (reference sequence). Here the CDR3 reads CAWSLAGGSEQYF. CDR3 in DNA: TGTGCCTGGAGTCTTGCGGGAGGATCCGAGCAGTACTTC. The entire variable domain, with the rest obtained from reference TRBV30 and TRBJ2-7, is as follows: SQTIHQWPATLVQPVGSPLSLECTVEGTSNPNLYWYRQAAGRGLQLLFYSVGIGQISSEVPQNLSASRPQDRQFILSSKKLLLSDSGFYLCAWSLAGGSEQYFGPGTRLTVT.

Concerning this clone: The junction and the germline gene differ at one end; a read error may be behind it. The V gene is TRBV13, the J gene TRBJ2-1, with 7 bases aligning to TRBD2. The CDR3 is made up of 13 amino acids. Germline loops: CDR1 PRHDT, CDR2 FYEKMQ (reference sequence). The CDR3 coding sequence is TGTGCCAGCAGCCTAGGACTAGTTAGTGAGCAGTTCTTC. Protein sequence: CASSLGLVSEQFF.

The rearrangement joins TRBV9 to TRBJ1-1; weak D call: TRBD1 (5 bases). The germline gives CDR1 SGDLS, CDR2 YYNGEE. This CDR3 has 16 residues. V dropped 0 bases and J dropped 3 bases, with 15 bases sitting between them. The CDR3 DNA sequence: TGTGCCAGCAGCGTAGATGGGGAGGGGATAGACACTGAAGCTTTCTTT. Amino acid sequence: CASSVDGEGIDTEAFF.

This chain's CDR3 is CASSWTEGNSPLHF. For the CDR3, the DNA is TGTGCCAGCAGTTGGACAGAAGGGAATTCACCCCTCCACTTT. The chain carries TRBV6-5 and TRBJ1-6, with a possible D match to TRBD1 (6 bases). The V gene's germline CDR1 is MNHEY and CDR2 SVGAGI. There are 14 residues in the CDR3. The V end was cut by 4 bases, the J end by 7 bases, with 11 bases between.

V usage is TRBV6-6 and J usage is TRBJ1-2; possible D gene TRBD1, 6 bases. The CDR3 runs to 13 residues. The germline CDR1 and CDR2 sequences are MNHNY and SVGAGI (reference sequence). V was shortened by 7 bases and J by 1 base, with 10 bases between the two germline ends. The CDR3 sequence: CASNLQGNYGYTF. CDR3 DNA: TGTGCCAGCAACCTACAGGGTAACTATGGCTACACCTTC.

The V call is TRBV28, the J call TRBJ2-1, with TRBD2 identical over 9 bases. Germline loops: CDR1 MDHEN, CDR2 SYDVKM. This CDR3 region has 15 residues. Trimming removed 8 bases from V and 0 bases from J; junction bases left unmatched: 5. The DNA for the CDR3 is TGTGCCAGCCTTTCGACTAGCGGCTCCTACAATGAGCAGTTCTTC. Its protein product is CASLSTSGSYNEQFF.

This clone was observed a single time. V usage is TRBV6-1 and J usage is TRBJ2-7, with TRBD1 matching 9 bases. V trimming: 3 bases; J trimming: 3 bases; junction bases outside the gene matches: 6. Germline V gene data show CDR1 as MNHNS and CDR2 as SASEGT. CDR3 size: 15 residues. CDR3 residues: CASSETGTGFYEQYF. CDR3 sequence (DNA): TGTGCCAGCAGTGAGACCGGGACAGGGTTCTACGAGCAGTACTTC.

V and J are TRBV9 and TRBJ2-1; possibly TRBD2 for D (7 bases). Trimming took 3 bases from V and 4 from J, leaving 14 bases between them. The germline V gene has CDR1 SGDLS and CDR2 YYNGEE. This CDR3 has 15 amino acids. CDR3 nucleotide sequence: TGTGCCAGCAGCGCGGGGGGCGGAAGATACAATGAGCAGTTCTTC. It translates to CASSAGGGRYNEQFF.